Sequencing of this T cell receptor beta chain was carried out in a study of T cells after yellow fever vaccination. Notes on the study in general: It was a small share of clonotypes that appeared in both CD4 and CD8 compartments. There was a possibility that FACS-sorted repertoires contained abundant clonotypes contaminating from the bulk population.

By 5'RACE template switching, TCR cDNA was produced, with a universal primer site and UMIs added in the process. MiXCR, applied by TCRdb to the 5' RACE reads, yields one record per CDR3 protein. The repertoire has 500,000 to 650,000 distinct CDR3 sequences, less than 20% of them found once; the top ten carry 15% to 20%. Comment on this clonotype: The antigen is undetermined.

Deletions cut 6 bases from V and 3 bases from J, with 18 bases between. This CDR3 is 16 amino acids long. The germline CDR1 and CDR2 sequences are MGHRA and YSYEKL. The sequence derives from a man aged 18 to 29 who received the YFV17D yellow fever vaccine. The genes are TRBV4-1 and TRBJ2-1; D may be TRBD1 (7 bases). The source material was PBMCs, sampled around 5 days after the first yellow fever vaccination. The CDR3 DNA sequence: TGCGCCAGCAGGCAACAGGGGAGCGGGCTCTACAATGAGCAGTTCTTC. It specifies CASRQQGSGLYNEQFF.